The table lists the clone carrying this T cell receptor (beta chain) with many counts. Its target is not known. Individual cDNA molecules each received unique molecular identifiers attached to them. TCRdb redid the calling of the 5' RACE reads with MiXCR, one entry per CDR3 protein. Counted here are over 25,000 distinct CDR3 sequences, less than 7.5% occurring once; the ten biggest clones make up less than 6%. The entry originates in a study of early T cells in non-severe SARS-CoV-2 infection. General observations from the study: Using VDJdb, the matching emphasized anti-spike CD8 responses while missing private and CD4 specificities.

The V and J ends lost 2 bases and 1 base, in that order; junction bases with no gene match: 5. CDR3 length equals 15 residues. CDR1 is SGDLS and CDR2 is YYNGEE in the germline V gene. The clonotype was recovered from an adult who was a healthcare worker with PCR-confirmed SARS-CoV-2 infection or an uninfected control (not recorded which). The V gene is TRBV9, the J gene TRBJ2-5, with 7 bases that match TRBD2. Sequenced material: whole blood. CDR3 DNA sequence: TGTGCCAGCAGCGTGCTCTGGGGGGGCCAAGAGACCCAGTACTTC. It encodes CASSVLWGGQETQYF.